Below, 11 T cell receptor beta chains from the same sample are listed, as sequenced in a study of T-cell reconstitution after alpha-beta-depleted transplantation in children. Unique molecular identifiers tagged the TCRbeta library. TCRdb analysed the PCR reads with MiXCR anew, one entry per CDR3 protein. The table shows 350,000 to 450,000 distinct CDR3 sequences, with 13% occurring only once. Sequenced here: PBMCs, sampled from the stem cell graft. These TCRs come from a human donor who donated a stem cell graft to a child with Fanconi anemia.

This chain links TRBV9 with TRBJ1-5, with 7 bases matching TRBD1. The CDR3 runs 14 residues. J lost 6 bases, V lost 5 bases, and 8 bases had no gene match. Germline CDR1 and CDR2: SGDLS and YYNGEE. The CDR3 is CASSRDRAAQPQHF. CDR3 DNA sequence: TGTGCCAGCAGTCGAGACAGGGCCGCTCAGCCCCAGCATTTT.

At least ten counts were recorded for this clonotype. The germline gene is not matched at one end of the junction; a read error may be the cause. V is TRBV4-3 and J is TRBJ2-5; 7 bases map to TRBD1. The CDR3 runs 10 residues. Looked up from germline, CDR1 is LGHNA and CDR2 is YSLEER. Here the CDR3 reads CATQTGTECF. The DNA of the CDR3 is TGCGCCACTCAAACCGGGACAGAGTGTTTC.

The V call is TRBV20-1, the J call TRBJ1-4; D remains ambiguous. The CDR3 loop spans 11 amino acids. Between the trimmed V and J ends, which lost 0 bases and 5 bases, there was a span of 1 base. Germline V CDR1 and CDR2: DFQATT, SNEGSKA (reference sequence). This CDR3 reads CSARENEKLFF. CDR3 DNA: TGCAGTGCTAGAGAAAATGAAAAACTGTTTTTT.

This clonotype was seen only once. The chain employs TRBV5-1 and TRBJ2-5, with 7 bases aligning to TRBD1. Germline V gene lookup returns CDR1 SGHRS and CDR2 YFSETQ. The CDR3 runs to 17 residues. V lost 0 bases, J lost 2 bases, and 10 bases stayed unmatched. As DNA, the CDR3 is TGCGCCAGCAGCTTGGCCATGGCAGGGGGACGACAAGAGACCCAGTACTTC. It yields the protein CASSLAMAGGRQETQYF.

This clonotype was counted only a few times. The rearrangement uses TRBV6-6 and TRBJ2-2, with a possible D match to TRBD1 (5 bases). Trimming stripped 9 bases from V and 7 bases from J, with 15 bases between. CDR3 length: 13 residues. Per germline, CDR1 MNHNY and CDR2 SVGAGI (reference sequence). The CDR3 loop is CASAPRGGGELFF. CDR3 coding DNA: TGTGCCAGTGCACCTAGGGGCGGCGGGGAGCTGTTTTTT.

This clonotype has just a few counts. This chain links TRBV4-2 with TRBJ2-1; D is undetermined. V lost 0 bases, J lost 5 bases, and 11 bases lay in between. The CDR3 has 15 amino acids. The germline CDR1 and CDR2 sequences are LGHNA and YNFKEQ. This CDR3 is CASSQDRLGDNEQFF. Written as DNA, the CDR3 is TGTGCCAGCAGCCAAGATCGACTCGGAGACAATGAGCAGTTCTTC.

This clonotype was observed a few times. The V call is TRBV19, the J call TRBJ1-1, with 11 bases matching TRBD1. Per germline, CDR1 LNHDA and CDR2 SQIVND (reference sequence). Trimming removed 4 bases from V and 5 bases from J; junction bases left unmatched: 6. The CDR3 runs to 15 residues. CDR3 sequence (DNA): TGTGCCAGTAGTACCGGACAGGGGGCAAGGACTGAAGCTTTCTTT. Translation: CASSTGQGARTEAFF.

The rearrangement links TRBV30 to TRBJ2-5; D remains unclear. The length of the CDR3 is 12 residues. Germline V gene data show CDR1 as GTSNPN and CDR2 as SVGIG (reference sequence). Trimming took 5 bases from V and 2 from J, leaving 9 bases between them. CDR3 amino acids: CAWEVGQETQYF. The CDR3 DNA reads TGTGCCTGGGAAGTCGGACAAGAGACCCAGTACTTC.

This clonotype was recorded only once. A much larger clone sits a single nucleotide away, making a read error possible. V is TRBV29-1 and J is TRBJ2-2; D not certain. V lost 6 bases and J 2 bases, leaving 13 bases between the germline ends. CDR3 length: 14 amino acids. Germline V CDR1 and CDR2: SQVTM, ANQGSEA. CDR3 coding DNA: TGCAGCGTGAGGATAGTGTTTAACACCGGGGAGCTGTTTTTT. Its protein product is CSVRIVFNTGELFF.

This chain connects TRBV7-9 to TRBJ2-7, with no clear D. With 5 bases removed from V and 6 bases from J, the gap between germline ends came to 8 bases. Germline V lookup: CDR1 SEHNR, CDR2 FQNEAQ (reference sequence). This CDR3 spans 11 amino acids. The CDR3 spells CASSLYGEQYF. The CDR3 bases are TGTGCCAGCAGCCTATATGGCGAGCAGTACTTC.

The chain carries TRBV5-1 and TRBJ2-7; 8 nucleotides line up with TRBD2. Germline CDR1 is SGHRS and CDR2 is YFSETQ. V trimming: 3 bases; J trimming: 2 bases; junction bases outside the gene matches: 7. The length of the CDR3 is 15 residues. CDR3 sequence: CASSSSSGRAYEQYF. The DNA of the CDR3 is TGCGCCAGCAGCTCCTCTAGCGGGCGCGCCTACGAGCAGTACTTC.